This record concerns one T cell receptor (beta chain) sequence. Generated by immunoSEQ multiplex PCR, the TCRdb table keeps only in-frame clones and is missing some. The data show 200,000 to 250,000 clones, about 83% seen once. This specimen belongs to a study of blood T cell repertoires in COVID-19. Study-level information: The study drew acute and convalescent COVID-19 samples from the United States, Italy and Spain. Sample material is recorded as cDNA or gDNA derived from T cells, B-cell-depleted T cells, or PBMCs.

Germline lookup yields CDR1 ENHRY and CDR2 SYGVKD. This CDR3 is built from 13 residues. Trimming removed 10 bases at V and 4 bases at J, with 16 bases between. The sequence derives from an older man with acute or convalescent COVID-19. V is TRBV10-3 and J is TRBJ2-5; possibly TRBD2 for D (6 bases). Sequenced: peripheral blood. DNA of the CDR3: TGTGCCACTCGCGGAGAGGGAGGAGAGACCCAGTACTTC. Its protein is CATRGEGGETQYF.